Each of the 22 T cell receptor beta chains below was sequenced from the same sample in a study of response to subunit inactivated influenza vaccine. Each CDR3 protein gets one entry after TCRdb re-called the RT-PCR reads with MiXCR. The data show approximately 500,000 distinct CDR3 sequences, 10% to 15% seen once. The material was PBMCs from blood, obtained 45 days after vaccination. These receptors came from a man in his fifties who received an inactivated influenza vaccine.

The CDR3 sequence is CSPLPTSGDYEQYF. For the CDR3, the DNA is TGCAGTCCACTCCCGACTAGCGGAGACTACGAGCAGTACTTC. The chain employs TRBV20-1 and TRBJ2-7, with 9 bases lining up with TRBD2. The CDR3 totals 14 residues. Germline assignment: CDR1 DFQATT and CDR2 SNEGSKA (reference sequence). V trimming: 8 bases; J trimming: 3 bases; junction bases outside the gene matches: 11.

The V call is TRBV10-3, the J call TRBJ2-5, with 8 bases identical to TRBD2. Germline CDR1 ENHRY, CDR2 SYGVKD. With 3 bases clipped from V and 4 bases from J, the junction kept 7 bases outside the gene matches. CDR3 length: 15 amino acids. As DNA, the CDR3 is TGTGCCATCAGTGACCGGGACGGGAGGGGAGAGACCCAGTACTTC. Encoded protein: CAISDRDGRGETQYF.

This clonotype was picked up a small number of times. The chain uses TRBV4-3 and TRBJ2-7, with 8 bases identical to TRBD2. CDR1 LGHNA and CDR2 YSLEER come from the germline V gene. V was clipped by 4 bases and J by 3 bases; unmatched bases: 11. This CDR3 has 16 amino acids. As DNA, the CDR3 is TGCGCCAGCAGCCCCTATAAGGGGCGGGAGGTCTACGAGCAGTACTTC. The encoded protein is CASSPYKGREVYEQYF.

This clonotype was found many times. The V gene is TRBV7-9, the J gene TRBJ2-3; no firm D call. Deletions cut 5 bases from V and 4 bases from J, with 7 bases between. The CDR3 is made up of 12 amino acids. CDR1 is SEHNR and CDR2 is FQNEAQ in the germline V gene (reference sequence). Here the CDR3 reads CASSPSSDTQYF. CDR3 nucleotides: TGTGCCAGCAGCCCTAGTTCAGATACGCAGTATTTT.

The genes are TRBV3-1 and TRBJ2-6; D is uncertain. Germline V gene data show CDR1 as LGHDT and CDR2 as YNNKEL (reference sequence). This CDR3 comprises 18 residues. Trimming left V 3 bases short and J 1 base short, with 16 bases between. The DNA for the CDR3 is TGTGCCAGCAGCCATTCGAGATCCACCTCTTCTGGGGCCAACGTCCTGACTTTC. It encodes CASSHSRSTSSGANVLTF.

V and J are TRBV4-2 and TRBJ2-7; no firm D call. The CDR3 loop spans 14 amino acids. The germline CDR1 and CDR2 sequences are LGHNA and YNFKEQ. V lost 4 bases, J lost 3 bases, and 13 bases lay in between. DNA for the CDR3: TGTGCCAGCAGCCTGCTCAAAGCGAGCTACGAGCAGTACTTC. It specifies CASSLLKASYEQYF.

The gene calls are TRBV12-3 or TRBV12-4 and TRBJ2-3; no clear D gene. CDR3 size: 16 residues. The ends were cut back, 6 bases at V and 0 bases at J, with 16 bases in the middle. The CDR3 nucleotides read TGTGCCAGCAGCAACAGTGCGACCACTAGCACAGATACGCAGTATTTT. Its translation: CASSNSATTSTDTQYF.

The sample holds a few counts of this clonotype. The CDR3 coding sequence is TGTGCCACCACCTCGACGGGGGGGGGGTCAGATACGCAGTATTTT. It encodes CATTSTGGGSDTQYF. The chain couples TRBV12-3 or TRBV12-4 to TRBJ2-3; 8 bases are a match to TRBD2. Trimming took 10 bases from V and 4 from J; bases not matched to a gene: 13. The CDR3 loop spans 15 amino acids.

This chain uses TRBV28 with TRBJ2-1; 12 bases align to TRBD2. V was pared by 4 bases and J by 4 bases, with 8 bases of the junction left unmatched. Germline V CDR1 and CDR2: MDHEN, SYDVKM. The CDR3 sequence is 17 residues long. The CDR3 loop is CASSYPGTSGFYNEQFF. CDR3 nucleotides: TGTGCCAGCAGTTACCCCGGGACTAGCGGGTTTTACAATGAGCAGTTCTTC.

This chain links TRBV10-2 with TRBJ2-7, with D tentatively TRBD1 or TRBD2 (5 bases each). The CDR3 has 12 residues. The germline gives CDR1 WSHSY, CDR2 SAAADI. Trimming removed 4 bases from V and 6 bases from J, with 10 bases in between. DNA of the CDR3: TGCGCCAGCAGTGCTTCAGGGAGCGAGCAGTACTTC. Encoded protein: CASSASGSEQYF.

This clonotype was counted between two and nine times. The CDR3 region is CAISGVRGNADTQYF. In DNA form, the CDR3 reads TGTGCCATCAGTGGGGTCAGGGGCAATGCAGATACGCAGTATTTT. The chain employs TRBV10-3 and TRBJ2-3; possible D gene TRBD1, 6 bases. The CDR3 has 15 amino acids. Germline assignment: CDR1 ENHRY and CDR2 SYGVKD. The ends were cut back, 4 bases at V and 4 bases at J, with 15 bases in the middle.

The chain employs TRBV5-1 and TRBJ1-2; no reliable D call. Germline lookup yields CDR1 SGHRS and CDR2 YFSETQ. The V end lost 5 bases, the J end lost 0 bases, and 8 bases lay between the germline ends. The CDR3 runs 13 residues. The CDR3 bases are TGCGCCAGCAGACAGCGAGCTAACTATGGCTACACCTTC. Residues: CASRQRANYGYTF.

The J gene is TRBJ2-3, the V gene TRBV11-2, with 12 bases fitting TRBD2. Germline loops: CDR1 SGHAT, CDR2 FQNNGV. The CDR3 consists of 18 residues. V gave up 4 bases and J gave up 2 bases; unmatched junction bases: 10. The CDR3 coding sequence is TGTGCCAGCAGCTCAACCCTAGCGGGGGGGCCCCTCACAGATACGCAGTATTTT. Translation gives CASSSTLAGGPLTDTQYF.

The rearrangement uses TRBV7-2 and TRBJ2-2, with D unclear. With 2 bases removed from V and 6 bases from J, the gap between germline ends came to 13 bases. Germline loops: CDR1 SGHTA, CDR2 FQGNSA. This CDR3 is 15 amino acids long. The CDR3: CASSLQFGTAGELFF. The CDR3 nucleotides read TGTGCCAGCAGCTTACAGTTCGGTACAGCCGGGGAGCTGTTTTTT.

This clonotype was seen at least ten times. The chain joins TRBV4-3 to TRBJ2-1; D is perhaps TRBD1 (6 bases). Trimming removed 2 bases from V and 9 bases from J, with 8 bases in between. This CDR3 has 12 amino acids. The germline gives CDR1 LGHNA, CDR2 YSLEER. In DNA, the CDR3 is TGCGCCAGCAGCCAACAGGGGACTGAGCAGTTCTTC. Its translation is CASSQQGTEQFF.

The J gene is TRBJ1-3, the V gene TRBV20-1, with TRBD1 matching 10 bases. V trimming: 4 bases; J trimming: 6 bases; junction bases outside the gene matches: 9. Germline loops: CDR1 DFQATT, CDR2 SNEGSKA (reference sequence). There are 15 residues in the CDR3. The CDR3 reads CSANPGTGEINTIYF. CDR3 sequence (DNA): TGCAGTGCTAACCCCGGGACAGGGGAAATAAACACCATATATTTT.

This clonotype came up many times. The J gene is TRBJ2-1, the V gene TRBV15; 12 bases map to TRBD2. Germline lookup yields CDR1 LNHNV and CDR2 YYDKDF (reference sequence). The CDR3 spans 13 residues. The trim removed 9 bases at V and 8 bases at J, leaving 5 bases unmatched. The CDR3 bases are TGTGCCACGGGGACTAGCGGGTGGGATGAGCAGTTCTTC. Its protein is CATGTSGWDEQFF. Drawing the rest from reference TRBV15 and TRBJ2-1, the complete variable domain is DAMVIQNPRYQVTQFGKPVTLSCSQTLNHNVMYWYQQKSSQAPKLLFHYYDKDFNNEADTPDNFQSRRPNTSFCFLDIRSPGLGDTAMYLCATGTSGWDEQFFGPGTRLTVL.

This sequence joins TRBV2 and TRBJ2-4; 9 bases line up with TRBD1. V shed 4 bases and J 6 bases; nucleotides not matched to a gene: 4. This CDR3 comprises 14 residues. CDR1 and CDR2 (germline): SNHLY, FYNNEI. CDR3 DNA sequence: TGTGCCAGCAGTGTACAGGGGGCAGGAAACATTCAGTACTTC. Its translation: CASSVQGAGNIQYF.

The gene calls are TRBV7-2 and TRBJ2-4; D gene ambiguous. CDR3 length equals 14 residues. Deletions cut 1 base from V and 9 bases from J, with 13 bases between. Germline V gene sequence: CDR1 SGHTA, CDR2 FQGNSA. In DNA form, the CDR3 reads TGTGCCAGCAGCTTAGGTGGTTTCCTTCGCATTCAGTACTTC. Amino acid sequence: CASSLGGFLRIQYF.

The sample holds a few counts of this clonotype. CDR3 sequence: CSAYYNEQFF. CDR3 bases: TGCAGTGCCTACTACAATGAGCAGTTCTTC. The rearrangement links TRBV20-1 to TRBJ2-1; unclear D gene. The CDR3 spans 10 residues. Germline V gene sequence: CDR1 DFQATT, CDR2 SNEGSKA (reference sequence). Trimming cost V 6 bases and J 3 bases, with 3 bases left between them.

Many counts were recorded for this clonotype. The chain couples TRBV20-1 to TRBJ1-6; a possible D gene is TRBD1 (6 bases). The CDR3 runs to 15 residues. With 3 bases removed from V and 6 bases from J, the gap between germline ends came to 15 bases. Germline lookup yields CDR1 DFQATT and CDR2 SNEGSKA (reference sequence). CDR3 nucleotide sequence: TGCAGTGCTAGGGCTACAGGGAGCCCTAATTCACCCCTCCACTTT. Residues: CSARATGSPNSPLHF.

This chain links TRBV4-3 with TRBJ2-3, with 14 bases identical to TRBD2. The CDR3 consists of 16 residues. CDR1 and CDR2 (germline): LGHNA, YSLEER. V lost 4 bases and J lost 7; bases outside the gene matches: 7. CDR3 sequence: CASSPGLAGVANTQYF. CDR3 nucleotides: TGCGCCAGCAGCCCGGGACTAGCGGGAGTGGCAAATACGCAGTATTTT.